This T cell receptor (beta chain) came from a study of tumor-infiltrating lymphocytes in primary liver carcinoma (dated by TCRdb to 2016 to 2017). General notes on the study: Between late 2015 and 2016, roughly five patients in China with histopathologically diagnosed primary liver carcinoma had surgical resection. Of the five patients (three men and two women, aged 30 to 69 years), four had hepatocellular carcinoma and one had combined HCC and intrahepatic cholangiocarcinoma. The tumors of the five patients were staged as T1-T3 N0M0, with maximum diameters ranging from 4.2 to 10 cm. Roughly 3.5 to 7.5 million productive TCRbeta reads were obtained per sample, and no significant difference in read depth was found between tissue types. The study combined TCRbeta repertoire sequencing, expression microarrays and whole-exome sequencing across five regions of each liver tumor, with adjacent normal tissue and blood. A total of roughly 35 specimens from 5 patients, comprising approximately 25 tumor regions, 5 adjacent noncancerous liver tissues and 5 peripheral blood samples, were covered by TCRbeta repertoire sequencing. High reproducibility was observed for the technical replicate repertoires, with mean shared-clone rates near 0.89 and correlation coefficients above 0.95.

Study-level results and caveats: Because sequencing covered only the TCR beta chain and unpaired alpha chains were not captured, true repertoire diversity is likely underestimated. A significantly larger repertoire fraction was made up by the top 250 clones in tumors than in blood (p = 0.039). The study included only 4 to 6 patients, and the authors note findings should be validated in a larger study. Pairs of tumor regions showed greater repertoire overlap (mean roughly 35%) than tumor-adjacent pairs (17%) or tumor-blood pairs (around 15%), which is consistent with antigen-driven expansion. Comparison of CD4+ and CD8+ T cell repertoires was precluded by the use of bulk unsorted samples.

CDR1 MNHEY and CDR2 SVGEGT are derived from the germline V gene. Including cysteine and phenylalanine, the CDR3 has 14 amino acids. Only the CDR3 part of the read is kept: 42 bases, read in frame from the first base. TCRbeta-specific cDNA was reverse-transcribed from 500 ng total RNA using a constant-region primer and ProtoScript II reverse transcriptase. Construction of the TCRbeta libraries relied on three nested rounds of multiplex PCR, following a slightly modified ARM-PCR procedure. The first two PCR rounds used multiplex TRBV1-TRBV30 forward primers with a Cbeta reverse primer, each for roughly 10 cycles. A final 25-cycle PCR with Deep VentR polymerase added sample barcodes and Illumina adapters. Before sequencing, amplicons of 200-500 bp were gel-purified using a QIAquick gel extraction kit. The TCRbeta amplicons were sequenced with 250-bp paired-end reads on an Illumina HiSeq 2500. From the authors' description of their analysis: To recover full CDR3 sequences, reads were quality-trimmed using Trimmomatic v0.33 and paired reads were then merged using FLASH v1.2.11. V, D and J germline segments were assigned to the rearranged TCRbeta sequences by MiGEC v1.2.1b. Clonotype statistics, along with Shannon-Wiener diversity indices, were calculated using VDJtools v1.0.0. Except for diversity analysis, only the 250 most abundant clonotypes of each sample were used in subsequent analyses to reduce sampling bias. TCRdb reanalyzed the raw reads on its own, using fastp at Q25 for trimming and MiXCR for clone calling, and kept in-frame beta chains. Every entry covers one CDR3 protein and lists the most common genes and DNA from its rows. TCRdb's processing, not the study's, gives the V and J calls here. The table for this sample lists around 330,000 distinct CDR3 sequences; approximately 54% of them were counted only once. Jointly, the top ten make up about 18% of the sample.

As regards this clonotype: Its binding antigen is unknown. One junction end disagrees with the germline gene, perhaps due to a read error.

Blood RNA was extracted from unsorted whole blood with TRIzol reagent; germline DNA came from the DNeasy Blood & Tissue kit. Chronic HBV infection was present in the patients, and the patients were treatment-naive at sampling. About 4 milliliters of peripheral blood were collected into K2EDTA tubes before surgery. The receptor comes from a woman in her twenties or thirties with primary liver carcinoma and hepatitis B virus infection. The V and J genes are TRBV6-2 or TRBV6-3 and TRBJ2-1; TRBD2 might be the D gene, on 6 matching bases. Material for sequencing was peripheral blood. The CDR3 reads CASSMGGIVDDQFF. The nucleotide sequence is TGTGCCAGCAGCATGGGGGGAATAGTCGATGATCAGTTCTTC.